The clone carrying this TCR beta chain was counted a few times. Alongside CTLA-4 blockade with ipilimumab, patients with chemo-refractory metastatic non-small-cell lung cancer received focal radiation. This entry belongs to a study of radiotherapy plus CTLA-4 blockade in lung cancer. Study-level information: Patients showed objective responses in under 20% of cases, and disease control was achieved by 31%.

Clones were read by immunoSEQ multiplex PCR, and TCRdb kept only the in-frame ones, dropping some. The sample has 85,000 to 90,000 clones; 72% are singletons. This CDR3 has 13 amino acids. Germline V gene sequence: CDR1 MDHEN, CDR2 SYDVKM. V lost 5 bases to trimming and J lost 5 bases, with 12 bases between them. The chain links TRBV28 to TRBJ1-1; D may be TRBD1 (5 bases). The sequence was collected from a human donor with non-small cell lung cancer that progressed on radiotherapy plus ipilimumab. This sample comprised peripheral blood, obtained from a patient treated with radiotherapy plus ipilimumab. The CDR3 region is CASSPGVWTEAFF. The CDR3 coding sequence is TGTGCCAGCAGTCCGGGGGTGTGGACTGAAGCTTTCTTT.